Shown below are 20 T cell receptor beta chains from a single sample sequenced in a study of cytomegalovirus exposure and HLA in healthy donors. The data were produced by immunoSEQ multiplex PCR, yet TCRdb's version contains in-frame clones alone and is incomplete. The table shows fewer than 250,000 clones, with roughly 86% occurring only once. What was sequenced was PBMCs. The receptors originated from a woman between 18 and 30 years old in good health and CMV-seronegative.

This clone was counted a single time. The rearrangement uses TRBV5-1 and TRBJ1-3; D is unresolved. The V and J ends lost 0 bases and 1 base respectively, with 17 bases between them. The length of the CDR3 is 18 residues. Germline lookup yields CDR1 SGHRS and CDR2 YFSETQ. The CDR3 loop reads CASSLDGFPTGSGNTIYF. For the CDR3, the DNA is TGCGCCAGCAGCTTGGACGGGTTCCCCACCGGGTCTGGAAACACCATATATTTT.

The chain joins TRBV4-2 to TRBJ1-1; D not resolved. V lost 4 bases, J lost 0 bases, and 15 bases lay in between. The germline CDR1 and CDR2 sequences are LGHNA and YNFKEQ. CDR3 length equals 16 residues. The CDR3 is CASSRGGEPMNTEAFF. The CDR3 DNA is TGTGCCAGCAGCCGGGGTGGGGAGCCAATGAACACTGAAGCTTTCTTT.

V gene TRBV5-1 combines with J gene TRBJ2-6; D perhaps matches TRBD2 (6 bases). The CDR3 runs 16 residues. CDR1 is SGHRS and CDR2 is YFSETQ in the germline V gene. V was pared by 4 bases and J by 0 bases, with 11 bases between. In DNA, the CDR3 is TGCGCCAGCAGCCCGGTAGCGGCCTCTGGGGCCAACGTCCTGACTTTC. Protein sequence: CASSPVAASGANVLTF.

The chain carries TRBV7-8 and TRBJ2-3; 9 nucleotides line up with TRBD1. The V gene end was trimmed by 0 bases and the J gene end by 6 bases; junction bases not matched to a gene: 4. This CDR3 spans 15 amino acids. CDR1 and CDR2 (germline): SGHVS, FQNEAQ. DNA for the CDR3: TGTGCCAGCAGCTTAGCAGGGACAGGGCGGGATACGCAGTATTTT. This gives the protein CASSLAGTGRDTQYF.

This chain links TRBV6-5 with TRBJ2-1; 8 bases agree with TRBD2. The CDR3 runs 15 residues. The germline V gene encodes CDR1 MNHEY and CDR2 SVGAGI. The V segment lost 6 bases and the J segment 6 bases; nucleotides outside the gene matches: 10. CDR3 amino acids: CASSPAGVSVNEQFF. CDR3 coding DNA: TGTGCCAGCAGCCCAGCGGGAGTATCGGTCAATGAGCAGTTCTTC.

V usage is TRBV18 and J usage is TRBJ1-6; 7 bases agree with TRBD1. The CDR3 contains 15 residues. V shed 2 bases and J 8 bases; nucleotides not matched to a gene: 6. Germline V CDR1 and CDR2: KGHSH, LQKENI. Written as DNA, the CDR3 is TGTGCCAGCTCACCAAGGACAGGCAAGGATTCACCCCTCCACTTT. Residues: CASSPRTGKDSPLHF.

The chain is built from TRBV19 and TRBJ1-2, with TRBD1 matching 7 bases. The CDR3 is 14 amino acids. Germline trimming cut 8 bases from V and 2 bases from J; bases unmatched to any gene: 8. Germline V CDR1 and CDR2: LNHDA, SQIVND (reference sequence). The CDR3 is CASGIPGQNYGYTF. The CDR3, as DNA: TGTGCCAGTGGGATTCCGGGACAGAACTATGGCTACACCTTC. Combining the CDR3 with reference TRBV19 and TRBJ1-2 gives the whole variable domain DGGITQSPKYLFRKEGQNVTLSCEQNLNHDAMYWYRQDPGQGLRLIYYSQIVNDFQKGDIAEGYSVSREKKESFPLTVTSAQKNPTAFYLCASGIPGQNYGYTFGSGTRLTVV.

The chain has TRBV28 and TRBJ1-5; maybe TRBD1 (6 bases). Germline-derived CDR1 and CDR2 are MDHEN and SYDVKM. V gave up 3 bases and J gave up 3 bases, with 12 bases separating them. The CDR3 is 15 residues long. CDR3 coding DNA: TGTGCCAGCAGTTTTTCGGGGGGCCTCAATCAGCCCCAGCATTTT. Its translation: CASSFSGGLNQPQHF.

This chain links TRBV19 with TRBJ1-5; D gene uncertain. The CDR3 is 12 residues long. V lost 9 bases, J lost 5 bases, and 11 bases lay in between. Germline CDR1 reads LNHDA; CDR2 reads SQIVND (reference sequence). The CDR3 DNA reads TGTGCCAGCCGCTACGGGGATCAGCCCCAGCATTTT. Encoded protein: CASRYGDQPQHF.

The chain couples TRBV7-3 to TRBJ2-3; perhaps TRBD2 as D (6 bases). The CDR3 length is 14 residues. Germline-derived CDR1 and CDR2 are SGHTA and FQGTGA. V lost 4 bases, J lost 4 bases, and 12 bases lay in between. Here the CDR3 DNA reads TGTGCCAGCAGCTCAACTTCTAGCGCAGATACGCAGTATTTT. Protein: CASSSTSSADTQYF.

This chain links TRBV7-2 with TRBJ1-4; D call uncertain. Trimming shortened V by 5 bases and J by 10 bases, and 17 bases separated the two germline ends. This CDR3 region has 14 residues. CDR1 is SGHTA, CDR2 FQGNSA, per germline. DNA of the CDR3: TGTGCCAGCAGCCTCGGCCCACACGAGGGAAAACTGTTTTTT. Translation: CASSLGPHEGKLFF.

V is TRBV11-2 and J is TRBJ2-1, with 9 bases matching TRBD2. The CDR3 runs to 16 residues. Trimming cost V 2 bases and J 8 bases; bases outside gene matches: 10. CDR1 and CDR2 from the germline V gene are SGHAT and FQNNGV. The CDR3 here is CASSLRRGGPFHEQFF. The CDR3 nucleotides read TGTGCCAGCAGCTTACGGCGGGGGGGGCCTTTTCATGAGCAGTTCTTC.

CDR3 residues: CASSLLGRGRGYGYTF. The CDR3 region has the DNA TGTGCCAGCAGCTTGCTAGGCAGGGGGCGAGGCTATGGCTACACCTTC. The rearrangement links TRBV5-4 to TRBJ1-2; 8 positions match TRBD1. V lost 1 base and J lost 4; bases outside the gene matches: 9. The CDR3 covers 16 residues. Germline V lookup: CDR1 SGHNT, CDR2 YYREEE (reference sequence).

The chain carries TRBV4-2 and TRBJ2-1, with a weak D call TRBD2 (5 bases). Looked up from germline, CDR1 is LGHNA and CDR2 is YNFKEQ. The CDR3 runs to 16 residues. V was cut by 0 bases and J by 2 bases, with 11 bases left in between. The CDR3 spells CASSQERRRAYNEQFF. Here the CDR3 DNA reads TGTGCCAGCAGCCAAGAACGGAGGAGAGCCTACAATGAGCAGTTCTTC.

The chain links TRBV29-1 to TRBJ1-3, with 7 bases matching TRBD1. CDR3 size: 14 residues. Trimming took 7 bases from V and 0 from J; bases not matched to a gene: 6. Germline CDR1 SQVTM, CDR2 ANQGSEA. The CDR3 sequence is CSAIGTASGNTIYF. In DNA form, the CDR3 reads TGCAGCGCTATCGGGACAGCCTCTGGAAACACCATATATTTT.

The rearrangement uses TRBV6-1 and TRBJ1-1; no reliable D call. V was cut by 5 bases and J by 4 bases, with 14 bases left in between. Germline CDR1 and CDR2: MNHNS and SASEGT. The CDR3 is made up of 14 amino acids. This chain's CDR3 is CASSSNEVSTEAFF. Here the CDR3 DNA reads TGTGCCAGCAGTTCTAACGAGGTTAGCACTGAAGCTTTCTTT.

The chain carries TRBV2 and TRBJ2-7, with D perhaps TRBD2 (5 bases). Germline CDR1 and CDR2: SNHLY and FYNNEI. V was cut by 10 bases and J by 1 base, with 8 bases left in between. The CDR3 extends over 11 amino acids. The CDR3 bases are TGTGCCACCGGACTTTCCTACGAGCAGTACTTC. It codes for CATGLSYEQYF. The entire variable domain, with the rest obtained from reference TRBV2 and TRBJ2-7, is as follows: EPEVTQTPSHQVTQMGQEVILRCVPISNHLYFYWYRQILGQKVEFLVSFYNNEISEKSEIFDDQFSVERPDGSNFTLKIRSTKLEDSAMYFCATGLSYEQYFGPGTRLTVT.

This clone was counted ten times or more. The V and J genes are TRBV6-1 and TRBJ2-7, with a weak D call TRBD2 (6 bases). V shed 2 bases and J shed 5 bases, with 10 bases lying between them. The CDR3 has 13 residues. The germline gives CDR1 MNHNS, CDR2 SASEGT. The CDR3 DNA reads TGTGCCAGCAGTGAACGGGAGTTCAACGAGCAGTACTTC. Encoded protein: CASSEREFNEQYF.

V and J are TRBV9 and TRBJ1-6; D may be TRBD1 (6 bases). Trimming stripped 0 bases from V and 8 bases from J, with 9 bases between. The CDR3 is 14 amino acids. The germline CDR1 and CDR2 sequences are SGDLS and YYNGEE. CDR3 sequence reads: CASSVAQGYSPLHF. As DNA, the CDR3 is TGTGCCAGCAGCGTAGCACAGGGATATTCACCCCTCCACTTT.

The genes are TRBV7-9 and TRBJ2-3; D possibly corresponds to TRBD2 (5 bases). Trimming took 5 bases from V and 10 from J, leaving 22 bases between them. CDR3 size: 15 residues. Germline CDR1 and CDR2: SEHNR and FQNEAQ (reference sequence). The CDR3 loop is CASSIRGSLLSSQYF. CDR3 coding DNA: TGTGCCAGCAGCATCCGGGGATCTTTATTATCCTCGCAGTATTTT.